These T cell receptor beta chains were read from a single sample in a study of blood T cell repertoires in COVID-19. Clones were sequenced by immunoSEQ multiplex PCR, and TCRdb holds only the in-frame ones, with some missing. Of 200,000 to 250,000 clones listed, around nine tenths were seen once; the top ten hold roughly 2.5%. Specimen: peripheral blood. The receptors originated from a woman aged 60-75 years with acute or convalescent COVID-19. Both conserved end residues are part of each CDR3. The order of the fields is J gene, clone size, D gene, V gene, CDR3 protein, CDR3 DNA. The D gene is left open where the match is weak. Part of the rows lack a size; the others show once, few, many or a class for expanded clones.

>TRBJ2-7|NA|NA|TRBV4-1
CASSQEQRRGSYEQYF
TGCGCCAGCAGCCAAGAACAGCGTCGGGGCTCCTACGAGCAGTACTTC
>TRBJ1-2|NA|TRBD1|TRBV7-2
CASSSDRAYGYTF
TGTGCCAGCAGCTCAGACAGGGCGTATGGCTACACCTTC
>TRBJ1-6|once|TRBD1|TRBV14
CASSQLGQGNNSPLHF
TGTGCCAGCAGCCAACTGGGACAGGGTAATAATTCACCCCTCCACTTT
>TRBJ2-7|NA|TRBD1|TRBV2
CASSDPGTGASYEQYF
TGTGCCAGCAGTGACCCCGGGACAGGGGCGTCCTACGAGCAGTACTTC
>TRBJ1-4|NA|NA|TRBV19
CASSIDLATNEKLFF
TGTGCCAGTAGTATAGACCTAGCAACTAATGAAAAACTGTTTTTT
>TRBJ2-2|NA|NA|TRBV6-5
CASSYTRLNTGELFF
TGTGCCAGCAGTTACACGAGGCTGAACACCGGGGAGCTGTTTTTT
>TRBJ1-2|NA|NA|TRBV13
CASSRANYGYTF
TGTGCCAGCAGCCGGGCTAACTATGGCTACACCTTC
>TRBJ2-5|NA|TRBD2|TRBV5-4
CASSSGSSGQETQYF
TGTGCCAGCAGTTCAGGTTCTAGCGGACAAGAGACCCAGTACTTC
>TRBJ2-7|NA|NA|TRBV6-6
CASSLRGWDSSSYEQYF
TGTGCCAGCAGTCTCCGTGGTTGGGACTCGAGCTCCTACGAGCAGTACTTC
>TRBJ1-1|NA|NA|TRBV30
CACQRRGVMTEAFF
TGTGCCTGCCAAAGACGGGGGGTGATGACTGAAGCTTTCTTT
>TRBJ1-6|NA|NA|TRBV18
CASTRNRENNSPLHF
TGTGCCAGCACCCGTAACAGAGAGAATAATTCACCCCTCCACTTT